This passage covers 8 T cell receptor beta chains from one sample sequenced in a study of OX40 agonist ivuxolimab in advanced cancers. Preparation of the library involved the immunoSEQ multiplex PCR assay. What TCRdb holds here is the immuneACCESS table cut down to in-frame rearrangements. Part of the clones is not present; checked against another copy, under half of the missing clones reflect an unresolved V gene, and the others are unexplained. Present in this sample are tens of thousands of clones, around 94% of which were seen just once. Together, the top ten hold roughly 20% of the sample. Source: CD4+ or CD8+ T cells sorted from blood, taken in a trial of the OX40 agonist ivuxolimab. These receptors were taken from an adult with an advanced solid tumor such as melanoma, head and neck, liver or kidney cancer.

The genes are TRBV5-1 and TRBJ2-7; 11 nucleotides line up with TRBD1. The CDR3 spans 15 residues. Germline V lookup: CDR1 SGHRS, CDR2 YFSETQ. V shed 5 bases and J 3 bases; nucleotides not matched to a gene: 7. This chain's CDR3 is CASRQGQGVGYEQYF. The CDR3, as DNA: TGCGCCAGCAGGCAGGGACAGGGGGTAGGCTACGAGCAGTACTTC.

V gene TRBV12-5 combines with J gene TRBJ2-1, with 9 bases that match TRBD2. The CDR3 runs to 15 residues. Germline V gives CDR1 LGHNT, CDR2 FRNRAP. The V and J ends lost 1 base and 5 bases, in that order; junction bases with no gene match: 3. The CDR3 region has the DNA TGTGCTAGTGGTTTGGGCGGGAGGGCCCACAATGAGCAGTTCTTC. Translating gives CASGLGGRAHNEQFF.

Only one count was recorded for this clone. This chain links TRBV6-4 with TRBJ1-2; D remains ambiguous. The CDR3 length is 17 residues. Deletions cut 5 bases from V and 2 bases from J, with 21 bases between. CDR1 and CDR2 (germline): MRHNA, SNTAGT. CDR3 DNA sequence: TGTGCCAGCAGTCTTCCTACTCAGAGCAGAGGGAACTATGGCTACACCTTC. It yields the protein CASSLPTQSRGNYGYTF.

J is TRBJ1-1 and V is TRBV2; 7 positions match TRBD1. V lost 6 bases to trimming and J lost 0 bases; unmatched junction nucleotides: 7. CDR3 length equals 15 residues. The germline CDR1 and CDR2 sequences are SNHLY and FYNNEI. Here the CDR3 reads CASRVGQAMNTEAFF. DNA of the CDR3: TGTGCCAGCAGGGTCGGACAGGCAATGAACACTGAAGCTTTCTTT.

This chain uses TRBV10-3 with TRBJ2-5; D unclear. CDR3 length: 15 residues. Germline assignment: CDR1 ENHRY and CDR2 SYGVKD. Trimming took 4 bases from V and 1 from J, leaving 13 bases between them. The CDR3 DNA is TGTGCCATCAGTGGCAAAGTGGAAAGCCAAGAGACCCAGTACTTC. This encodes CAISGKVESQETQYF.

The V call is TRBV7-2, the J call TRBJ2-3; 11 nucleotides match TRBD2. Germline lookup yields CDR1 SGHTA and CDR2 FQGNSA. The V gene end was trimmed by 1 base and the J gene end by 0 bases; junction bases not matched to a gene: 9. This CDR3 has 19 residues. The CDR3 DNA is TGTGCCAGCAGCTTAGGGAGGGCTAGCGGGGGGCCGAGCACAGATACGCAGTATTTT. This translates into CASSLGRASGGPSTDTQYF. Full variable domain (missing parts from reference TRBV7-2 and TRBJ2-3): GAGVSQSPSNKVTEKGKDVELRCDPISGHTALYWYRQSLGQGLEFLIYFQGNSAPDKSGLPSDRFSAERTGGSVSTLTIQRTQQEDSAVYLCASSLGRASGGPSTDTQYFGPGTRLTVL.

The chain links TRBV5-4 to TRBJ2-3; D is undetermined. The CDR3 extends over 12 amino acids. The germline V gene has CDR1 SGHNT and CDR2 YYREEE (reference sequence). V was shortened by 0 bases and J by 4 bases, with 3 bases between the two germline ends. CDR3 in amino acids: CASSLVSDTQYF. CDR3 in DNA: TGTGCCAGCAGCTTGGTTTCAGATACGCAGTATTTT.

This sequence joins TRBV19 and TRBJ2-5; D may correspond to TRBD1 or TRBD2 (6 bases each). This CDR3 region has 16 residues. The V gene's germline CDR1 is LNHDA and CDR2 SQIVND (reference sequence). V was shortened by 5 bases and J by 3 bases, with 19 bases between the two germline ends. CDR3 bases: TGTGCCAGTAGTCCCCGGGGCGGAGGGGGAAAAGAGACCCAGTACTTC. Its protein is CASSPRGGGGKETQYF.